This T cell receptor (beta chain) originates from a study of radiotherapy plus CTLA-4 blockade in lung cancer. V trimming: 0 bases; J trimming: 0 bases; junction bases outside the gene matches: 3. The CDR3 totals 18 residues. Germline lookup yields CDR1 SGHTA and CDR2 FQGNSA. Clones were sequenced by immunoSEQ multiplex PCR, and TCRdb holds only the in-frame ones, with some missing. The sample holds about 50,000 clones, approximately 84% seen once. Study-level points and caveats: Response was reportedly best predicted by early blood T cell clone dynamics, with interferon-beta.

With respect to this clone: Its specificity is unknown.

The chain carries TRBV7-2 and TRBJ2-7; the match to TRBD2 covers 15 bases. This TCR was recovered from a human donor with non-small cell lung cancer whose response to radiotherapy plus ipilimumab could not be evaluated. This sample comprised peripheral blood, obtained from a patient treated with radiotherapy plus ipilimumab. The CDR3, as DNA: TGTGCCAGCAGCTTAGCCCTGGGACTAGCGGGAGGCTCCTACGAGCAGTACTTC. Translation: CASSLALGLAGGSYEQYF.